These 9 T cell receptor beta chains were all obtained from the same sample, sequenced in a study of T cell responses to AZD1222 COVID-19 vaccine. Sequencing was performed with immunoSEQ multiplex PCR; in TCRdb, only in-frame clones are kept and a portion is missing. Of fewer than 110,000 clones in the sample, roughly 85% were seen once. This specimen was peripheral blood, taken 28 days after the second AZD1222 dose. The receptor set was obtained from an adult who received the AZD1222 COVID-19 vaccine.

The CDR3 here is CASSQALLSYEQYF. The CDR3 coding sequence is TGTGCCAGCAGCCAGGCCCTTCTTAGCTACGAGCAGTACTTC. This chain uses TRBV4-2 with TRBJ2-7; D gene unclear. Trimming pared 3 bases from V and 3 bases from J, leaving 12 bases between. CDR1 and CDR2 (germline): LGHNA, YNFKEQ. This CDR3 comprises 14 residues.

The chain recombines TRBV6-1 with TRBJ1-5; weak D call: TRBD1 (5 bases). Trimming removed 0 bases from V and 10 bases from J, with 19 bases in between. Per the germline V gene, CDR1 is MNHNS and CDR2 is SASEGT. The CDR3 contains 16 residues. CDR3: CASSEAGPGAGAPQHF. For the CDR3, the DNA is TGTGCCAGCAGTGAAGCGGGCCCCGGGGCCGGGGCACCCCAGCATTTT.

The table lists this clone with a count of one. The DNA of the CDR3 is TGTGCCAGCAGCAAAGGTCCCGGGGAGCTGTTTTTT. It is translated as CASSKGPGELFF. V and J are TRBV11-3 and TRBJ2-2; D is uncertain. Germline V gene sequence: CDR1 SGHNT, CDR2 YENEEA. This CDR3 contains 12 residues. V lost 5 bases and J lost 6, with 7 bases in between.

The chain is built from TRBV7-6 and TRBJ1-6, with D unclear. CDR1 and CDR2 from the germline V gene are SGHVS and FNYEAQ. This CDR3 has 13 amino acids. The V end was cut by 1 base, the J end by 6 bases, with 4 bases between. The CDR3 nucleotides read TGTGCCAGCAGCTTAGGTCTTAATTCACCCCTCCACTTT. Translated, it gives CASSLGLNSPLHF.

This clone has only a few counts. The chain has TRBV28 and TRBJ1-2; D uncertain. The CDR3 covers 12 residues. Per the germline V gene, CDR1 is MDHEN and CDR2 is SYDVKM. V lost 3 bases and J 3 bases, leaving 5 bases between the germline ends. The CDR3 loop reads CASSFADYGYTF. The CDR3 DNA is TGTGCCAGCAGTTTTGCAGACTATGGCTACACCTTC.

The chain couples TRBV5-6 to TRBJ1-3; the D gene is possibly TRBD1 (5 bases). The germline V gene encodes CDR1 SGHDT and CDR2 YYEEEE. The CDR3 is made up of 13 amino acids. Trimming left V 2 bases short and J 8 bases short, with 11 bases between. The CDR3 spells CASSFGASDTIYF. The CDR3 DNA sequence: TGTGCCAGCAGCTTTGGGGCTAGCGACACCATATATTTT.

The CDR3 nucleotides read TGTGCCAGCACGCCGGACGGAACCTATGGCTACACCTTC. Encoded protein: CASTPDGTYGYTF. This chain connects TRBV12-3 or TRBV12-4 to TRBJ1-2; D ambiguous. The CDR3 covers 13 residues. V was pared by 7 bases and J by 4 bases, with 13 bases between.

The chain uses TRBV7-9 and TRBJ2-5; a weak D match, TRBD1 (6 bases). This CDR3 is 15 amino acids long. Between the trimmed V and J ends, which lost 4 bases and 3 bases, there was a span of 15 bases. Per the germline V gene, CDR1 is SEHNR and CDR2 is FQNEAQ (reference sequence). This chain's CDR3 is CASSSQGPMEETQYF. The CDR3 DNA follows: TGTGCCAGCAGCTCACAGGGTCCCATGGAAGAGACCCAGTACTTC.

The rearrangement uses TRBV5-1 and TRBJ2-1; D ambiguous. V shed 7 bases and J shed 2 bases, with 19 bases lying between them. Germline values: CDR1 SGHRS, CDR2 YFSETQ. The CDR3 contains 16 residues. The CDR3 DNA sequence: TGCGCCAGCGGAGTGAACCAACTTTCCGCCTACAATGAGCAGTTCTTC. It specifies CASGVNQLSAYNEQFF.